The text below deals with one T cell receptor beta chain. Antigen specificity is unknown. The data originate from a study of lymphopenia after photon versus proton radiotherapy. V gave up 8 bases and J gave up 1 base, with 12 bases separating them. Germline lookup yields CDR1 MNHNS and CDR2 SASEGT. The length of the CDR3 is 14 residues. Method: immunoSEQ multiplex PCR; TCRdb's copy keeps in-frame clones and lacks some. The table lists 25,000 to 30,000 clones, roughly 87% of them singletons. Study-wide findings and caveats: Photon-treated patients lost naive T cells and TCR diversity; proton-treated stayed stable.

Sequenced here: peripheral blood, sampled from a patient treated with proton-based radiotherapy. The receptor was derived from an older woman with cholangiocarcinoma. Some clones in this sample may be carry-over from other donors' samples. The chain joins TRBV6-1 to TRBJ1-5, with a weak D call TRBD1 (6 bases). The CDR3 DNA sequence: TGTGCCAGCCTCAAAGGGGGAAGCAATCAGCCCCAGCATTTT. It yields the protein CASLKGGSNQPQHF.